This is a list of T cell receptor beta chains from one sample in a study of blood T cell repertoires in COVID-19. Method: immunoSEQ multiplex PCR; TCRdb's copy keeps in-frame clones and lacks some. Altogether about 290,000 clones are present, just under 90% being singletons, with the ten largest covering approximately 12%. Source material: peripheral blood. The source of these receptors is a woman aged 25 to 45 with COVID-19, enrolled during active disease. Both conserved end residues are part of each CDR3. D genes are given only for firm matches. Where a row states a size, it is once, few, many or the class of an expanded clone; other rows omit it.

j_gene: TRBJ1-2
abundance: .
d_gene: TRBD1
v_gene: TRBV27
CDR3aa: CASAKTGGAYGYTF
CDR3nt: TGTGCCAGCGCGAAAACAGGGGGCGCTTATGGCTACACCTTC

j_gene: TRBJ2-7
abundance: .
d_gene: TRBD1
v_gene: TRBV19
CDR3aa: CASSDQGLGTGRDEQYF
CDR3nt: TGTGCCAGTAGTGACCAGGGCCTCGGGACAGGTCGTGACGAGCAGTACTTC

j_gene: TRBJ1-4
abundance: .
d_gene: .
v_gene: TRBV4-1
CDR3aa: CASSHGTGGFSEKLFF
CDR3nt: TGCGCCAGCAGCCATGGGACGGGGGGTTTTAGTGAAAAACTGTTTTTT

j_gene: TRBJ2-6
abundance: .
d_gene: .
v_gene: TRBV7-2
CDR3aa: CAAGALSGANVLTF
CDR3nt: TGTGCCGCGGGGGCTCTCTCTGGGGCCAACGTCCTGACTTTC

j_gene: TRBJ1-3
abundance: .
d_gene: .
v_gene: TRBV5-1
CDR3aa: CASSLALGSSGTGNTIYF
CDR3nt: TGCGCCAGCAGCTTGGCCCTGGGGTCCTCGGGGACTGGAAACACCATATATTTT

j_gene: TRBJ1-1
abundance: .
d_gene: TRBD1
v_gene: TRBV9
CDR3aa: CASSSRTGGSGAFF
CDR3nt: TGTGCCAGCAGCAGTCGGACAGGGGGCTCAGGAGCTTTCTTT

j_gene: TRBJ2-3
abundance: few
d_gene: TRBD2
v_gene: TRBV24-1
CDR3aa: CATSDPTRTSGGTDTQYF
CDR3nt: TGTGCCACCAGTGACCCAACCCGGACTAGCGGGGGGACAGATACGCAGTATTTT

j_gene: TRBJ2-7
abundance: .
d_gene: .
v_gene: TRBV27
CDR3aa: CASSSNLSPYEQYF
CDR3nt: TGTGCCAGCAGTTCTAACTTGTCCCCCTACGAGCAGTACTTC

j_gene: TRBJ1-2
abundance: .
d_gene: .
v_gene: TRBV12-3/TRBV12-4
CDR3aa: CASSSQGLYGYTF
CDR3nt: TGTGCCAGCAGTTCCCAGGGACTCTATGGCTACACCTTC

j_gene: TRBJ2-3
abundance: .
d_gene: .
v_gene: TRBV14
CDR3aa: CASSPLRGSGPGTDTQYF
CDR3nt: TGTGCCAGCAGCCCCCTGCGAGGTAGCGGACCCGGCACAGATACGCAGTATTTT

j_gene: TRBJ1-5
abundance: .
d_gene: TRBD1
v_gene: TRBV7-6
CDR3aa: CASSPNTGGKYQPQHF
CDR3nt: TGTGCCAGCAGCCCAAATACAGGGGGCAAATATCAGCCCCAGCATTTT

j_gene: TRBJ2-3
abundance: .
d_gene: TRBD2
v_gene: TRBV4-2
CDR3aa: CASRVSSGGAPSDTQYF
CDR3nt: TGTGCCAGCAGGGTCTCTAGCGGGGGGGCCCCCTCAGATACGCAGTATTTT

j_gene: TRBJ1-4
abundance: .
d_gene: .
v_gene: TRBV6-5
CDR3aa: CASSPRGGNEKLFF
CDR3nt: TGTGCCAGCAGTCCCCGAGGTGGGAATGAAAAACTGTTTTTT

j_gene: TRBJ1-1
abundance: .
d_gene: .
v_gene: TRBV5-1
CDR3aa: CASSLGEMNTEAFF
CDR3nt: TGCGCCAGCAGCTTAGGGGAAATGAACACTGAAGCTTTCTTT

j_gene: TRBJ1-1
abundance: .
d_gene: .
v_gene: TRBV11-2
CDR3aa: CASSLSGVNTEAFF
CDR3nt: TGTGCCAGCAGCTTATCGGGGGTGAACACTGAAGCTTTCTTT

j_gene: TRBJ2-3
abundance: .
d_gene: .
v_gene: TRBV16
CDR3aa: CASSRQTTDTQYF
CDR3nt: TGTGCCAGCAGTCGACAGACCACAGATACGCAGTATTTT

j_gene: TRBJ1-5
abundance: .
d_gene: .
v_gene: TRBV21-1
CDR3aa: CASSNPRTEYQPQHF
CDR3nt: TGTGCCAGCAGCAATCCCCGGACAGAATATCAGCCCCAGCATTTT

j_gene: TRBJ2-3
abundance: .
d_gene: TRBD2
v_gene: TRBV7-8
CDR3aa: CASSFKIAGGTDTQYF
CDR3nt: TGTGCCAGCAGCTTCAAAATAGCGGGGGGCACAGATACGCAGTATTTT

j_gene: TRBJ2-1
abundance: .
d_gene: TRBD2
v_gene: TRBV5-4
CDR3aa: CASSRLAGETEQFF
CDR3nt: TGTGCCAGCAGCCGACTAGCGGGGGAGACTGAGCAGTTCTTC

j_gene: TRBJ2-3
abundance: .
d_gene: .
v_gene: TRBV5-1
CDR3aa: CASRSDSLTDTQYF
CDR3nt: TGCGCCAGCAGATCGGACAGTCTCACAGATACGCAGTATTTT

j_gene: TRBJ2-5
abundance: .
d_gene: .
v_gene: TRBV18
CDR3aa: CASSPTPGDGQETQYF
CDR3nt: TGTGCCAGCTCTCCAACCCCAGGGGATGGGCAAGAGACCCAGTACTTC

j_gene: TRBJ2-2
abundance: .
d_gene: TRBD2
v_gene: TRBV29-1
CDR3aa: CSVAAGGPYGELFF
CDR3nt: TGCAGCGTCGCGGCGGGGGGGCCCTACGGGGAGCTGTTTTTT

j_gene: TRBJ1-1
abundance: once
d_gene: TRBD1
v_gene: TRBV7-9
CDR3aa: CASSSDRLNTEAFF
CDR3nt: TGTGCCAGCAGCTCGGACAGGTTGAACACTGAAGCTTTCTTT